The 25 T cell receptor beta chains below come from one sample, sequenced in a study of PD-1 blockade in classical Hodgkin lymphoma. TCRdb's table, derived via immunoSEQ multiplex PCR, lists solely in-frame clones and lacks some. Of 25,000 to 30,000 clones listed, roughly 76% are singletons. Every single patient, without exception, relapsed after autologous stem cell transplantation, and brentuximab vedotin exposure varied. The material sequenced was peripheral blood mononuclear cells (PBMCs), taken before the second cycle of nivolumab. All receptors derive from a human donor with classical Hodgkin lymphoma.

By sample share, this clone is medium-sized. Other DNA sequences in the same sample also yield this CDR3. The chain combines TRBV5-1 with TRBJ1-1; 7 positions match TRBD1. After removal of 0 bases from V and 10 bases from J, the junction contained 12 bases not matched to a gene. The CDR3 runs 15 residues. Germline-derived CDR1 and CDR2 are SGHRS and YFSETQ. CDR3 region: CASSLAVLQGSVAFF. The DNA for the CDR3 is TGCGCCAGCAGCTTGGCCGTACTACAGGGGTCAGTAGCTTTCTTT.

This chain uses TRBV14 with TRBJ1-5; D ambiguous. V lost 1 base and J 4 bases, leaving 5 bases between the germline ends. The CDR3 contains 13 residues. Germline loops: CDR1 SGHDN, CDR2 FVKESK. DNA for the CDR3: TGTGCCAGCAGCCAAGGCCCGAATCAGCCCCAGCATTTT. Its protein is CASSQGPNQPQHF.

The CDR3 spells CASSLDRTGKKQYF. For the CDR3, the DNA is TGTGCCAGCAGCTTAGACCGGACAGGGAAGAAGCAGTACTTC. The chain joins TRBV7-9 to TRBJ2-7; 8 positions match TRBD1. Germline CDR1 is SEHNR and CDR2 is FQNEAQ (reference sequence). There are 14 residues in the CDR3. V shed 1 base and J 8 bases; nucleotides not matched to a gene: 7.

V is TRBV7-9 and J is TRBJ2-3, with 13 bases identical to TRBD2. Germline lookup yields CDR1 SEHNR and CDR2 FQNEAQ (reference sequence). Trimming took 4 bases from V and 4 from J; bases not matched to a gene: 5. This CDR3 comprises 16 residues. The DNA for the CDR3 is TGTGCCAGCAGCTGGCGGACTAGCGGGGGAGCAGATACGCAGTATTTT. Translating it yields CASSWRTSGGADTQYF.

The CDR3 here is CASSAKSGTGGHEQFF. The CDR3 region has the DNA TGTGCCAGCAGTGCCAAATCCGGGACAGGGGGTCATGAGCAGTTCTTC. The V and J genes are TRBV6-1 and TRBJ2-1; TRBD1 aligns across 11 bases. Losses at the gene ends were 4 bases for V and 8 bases for J; bases not matched to a gene: 10. The CDR3 length is 16 residues. In germline, CDR1 is MNHNS, CDR2 SASEGT.

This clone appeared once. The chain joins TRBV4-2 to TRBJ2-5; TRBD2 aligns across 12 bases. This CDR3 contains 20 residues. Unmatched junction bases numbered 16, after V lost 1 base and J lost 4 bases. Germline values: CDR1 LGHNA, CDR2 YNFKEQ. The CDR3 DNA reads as TGTGCCAGCAGCCAAGGCGGAGGCACTAGCGGGGGGACAAAGGGAGAGACCCAGTACTTC. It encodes CASSQGGGTSGGTKGETQYF.

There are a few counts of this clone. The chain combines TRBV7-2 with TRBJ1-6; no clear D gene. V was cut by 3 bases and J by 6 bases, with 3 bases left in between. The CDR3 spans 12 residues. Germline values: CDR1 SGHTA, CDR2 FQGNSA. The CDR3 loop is CASSFFNSPLHF. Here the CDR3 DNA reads TGTGCCAGCAGCTTCTTTAATTCACCCCTCCACTTT. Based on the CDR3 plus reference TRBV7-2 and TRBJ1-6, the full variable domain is GAGVSQSPSNKVTEKGKDVELRCDPISGHTALYWYRQSLGQGLEFLIYFQGNSAPDKSGLPSDRFSAERTGGSVSTLTIQRTQQEDSAVYLCASSFFNSPLHFGNGTRLTVT.

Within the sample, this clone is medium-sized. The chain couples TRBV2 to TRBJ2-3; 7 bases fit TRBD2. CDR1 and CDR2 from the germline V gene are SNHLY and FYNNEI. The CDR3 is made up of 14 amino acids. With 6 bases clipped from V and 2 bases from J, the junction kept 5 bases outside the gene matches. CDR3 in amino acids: CASRKRGSTDTQYF. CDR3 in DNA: TGTGCCAGCAGAAAGCGGGGCTCCACAGATACGCAGTATTTT.

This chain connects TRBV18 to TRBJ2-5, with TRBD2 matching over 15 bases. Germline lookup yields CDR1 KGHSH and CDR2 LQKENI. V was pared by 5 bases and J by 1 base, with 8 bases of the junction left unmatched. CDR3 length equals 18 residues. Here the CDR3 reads CASSSPGLAGGLQETQYF. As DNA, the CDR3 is TGTGCCAGCTCATCTCCGGGACTAGCGGGGGGCCTCCAAGAGACCCAGTACTTC.

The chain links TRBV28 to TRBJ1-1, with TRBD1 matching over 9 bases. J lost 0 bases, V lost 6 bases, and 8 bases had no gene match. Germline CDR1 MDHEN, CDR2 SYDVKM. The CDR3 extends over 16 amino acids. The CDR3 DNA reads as TGTGCCAGCAGAACGGGGACAGGGCTTATGAACACTGAAGCTTTCTTT. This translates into CASRTGTGLMNTEAFF.

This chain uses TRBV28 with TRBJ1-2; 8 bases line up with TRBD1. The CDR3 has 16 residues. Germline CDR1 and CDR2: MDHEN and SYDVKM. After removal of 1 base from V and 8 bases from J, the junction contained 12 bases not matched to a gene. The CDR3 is CASSLSPYGQGAGYTF. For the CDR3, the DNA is TGTGCCAGCAGTTTATCCCCTTATGGGCAGGGGGCGGGCTACACCTTC.

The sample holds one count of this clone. CDR3 coding DNA: TGTGCCAGCAGCTTAGGACTAGCGGGGGCGGGTGAGCAGTTCTTC. The encoded protein is CASSLGLAGAGEQFF. The chain has TRBV7-6 and TRBJ2-1, with 12 bases identical to TRBD2. This CDR3 comprises 15 residues. Germline values: CDR1 SGHVS, CDR2 FNYEAQ. J gave up 9 bases and V 1 base, and 4 bases lay outside the gene matches.

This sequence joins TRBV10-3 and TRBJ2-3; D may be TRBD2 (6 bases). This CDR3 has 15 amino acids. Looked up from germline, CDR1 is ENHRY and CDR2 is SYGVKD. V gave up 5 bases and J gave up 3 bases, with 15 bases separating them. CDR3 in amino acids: CAISFGGMLTDTQYF. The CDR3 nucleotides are TGTGCCATCAGTTTCGGAGGGATGTTAACAGATACGCAGTATTTT.

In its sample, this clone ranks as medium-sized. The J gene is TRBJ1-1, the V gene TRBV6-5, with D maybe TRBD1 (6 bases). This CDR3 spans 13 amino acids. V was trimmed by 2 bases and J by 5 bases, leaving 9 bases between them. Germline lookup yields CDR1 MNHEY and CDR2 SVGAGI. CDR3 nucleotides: TGTGCCAGCAGTTACGAGGGGGTTACTGAAGCTTTCTTT. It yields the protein CASSYEGVTEAFF.

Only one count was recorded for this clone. The CDR3 region is CASSPTGPYEQYF. As DNA, the CDR3 is TGTGCCAGCAGTCCGACAGGCCCCTACGAGCAGTACTTC. V and J are TRBV6-6 and TRBJ2-7, with D perhaps TRBD1 (6 bases). CDR1 and CDR2 from the germline V gene are MNHNY and SVGAGI (reference sequence). This CDR3 comprises 13 residues. Trimming pared 5 bases from V and 2 bases from J, leaving 10 bases between.

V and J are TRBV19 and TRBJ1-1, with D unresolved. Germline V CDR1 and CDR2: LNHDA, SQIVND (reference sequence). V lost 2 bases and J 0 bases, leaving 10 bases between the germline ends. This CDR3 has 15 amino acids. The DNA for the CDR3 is TGTGCCAGTAGTATAAACAGCGTTATGAACACTGAAGCTTTCTTT. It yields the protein CASSINSVMNTEAFF.

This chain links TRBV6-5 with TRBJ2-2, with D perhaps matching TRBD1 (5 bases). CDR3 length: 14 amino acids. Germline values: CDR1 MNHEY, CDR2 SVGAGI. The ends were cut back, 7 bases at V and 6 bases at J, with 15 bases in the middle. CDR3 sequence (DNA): TGTGCCAGCATCAGGTACAGGAGTCCCGGGGAGCTGTTTTTT. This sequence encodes CASIRYRSPGELFF.

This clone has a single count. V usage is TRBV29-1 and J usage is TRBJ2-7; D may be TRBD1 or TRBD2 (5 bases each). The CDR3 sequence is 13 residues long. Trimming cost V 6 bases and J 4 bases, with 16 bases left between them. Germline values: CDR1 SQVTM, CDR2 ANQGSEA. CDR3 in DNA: TGCAGCGTCCGAGGGACGGACCCTTACGAGCAGTACGTC. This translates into CSVRGTDPYEQYV.

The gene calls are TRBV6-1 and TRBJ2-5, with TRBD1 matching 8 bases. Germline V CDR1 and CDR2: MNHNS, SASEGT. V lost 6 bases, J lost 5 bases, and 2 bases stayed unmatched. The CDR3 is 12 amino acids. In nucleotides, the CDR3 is TGTGCCAGCAGGAGGACAGGGGAGACCCAGTACTTC. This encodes CASRRTGETQYF.

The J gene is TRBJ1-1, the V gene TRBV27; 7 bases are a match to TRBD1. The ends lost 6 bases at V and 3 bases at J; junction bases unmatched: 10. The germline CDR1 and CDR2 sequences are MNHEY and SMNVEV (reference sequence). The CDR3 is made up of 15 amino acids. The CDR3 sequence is CASRRNRGSDTEAFF. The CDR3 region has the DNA TGTGCCAGCAGACGTAACAGGGGATCGGACACTGAAGCTTTCTTT.

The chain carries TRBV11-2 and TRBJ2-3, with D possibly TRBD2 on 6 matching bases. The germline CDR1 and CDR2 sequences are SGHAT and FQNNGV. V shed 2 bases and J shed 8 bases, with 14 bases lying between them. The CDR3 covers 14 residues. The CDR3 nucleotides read TGTGCCAGCAGCTTAAGGCCTTTGGGGGGTACGCAGTATTTT. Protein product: CASSLRPLGGTQYF.

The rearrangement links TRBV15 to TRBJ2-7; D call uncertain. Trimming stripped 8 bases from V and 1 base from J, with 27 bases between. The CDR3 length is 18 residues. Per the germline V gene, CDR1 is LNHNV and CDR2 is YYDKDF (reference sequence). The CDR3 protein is CATASSKTVAERSYEQYV. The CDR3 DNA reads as TGTGCCACCGCCTCCTCCAAAACAGTGGCAGAACGATCCTACGAGCAGTACGTC.

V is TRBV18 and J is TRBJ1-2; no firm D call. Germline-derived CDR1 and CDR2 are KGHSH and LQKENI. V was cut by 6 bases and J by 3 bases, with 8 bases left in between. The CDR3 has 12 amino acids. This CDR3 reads CASSPTHYGYTF. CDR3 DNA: TGTGCCAGCTCGCCTACCCACTATGGCTACACCTTC.

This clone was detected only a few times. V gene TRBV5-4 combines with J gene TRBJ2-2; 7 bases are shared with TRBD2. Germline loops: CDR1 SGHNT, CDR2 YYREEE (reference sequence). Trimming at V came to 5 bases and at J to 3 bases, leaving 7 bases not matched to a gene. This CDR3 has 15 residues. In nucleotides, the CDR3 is TGTGCCAGCAGTGGGAGGGCCGGTTACACCGGGGAGCTGTTTTTT. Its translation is CASSGRAGYTGELFF.

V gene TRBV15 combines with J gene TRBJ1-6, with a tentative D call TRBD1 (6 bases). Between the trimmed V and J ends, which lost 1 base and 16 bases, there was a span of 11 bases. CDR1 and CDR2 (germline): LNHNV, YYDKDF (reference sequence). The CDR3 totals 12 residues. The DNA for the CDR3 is TGTGCCACCAGCAGAGCCACAGGGCAGCTCCACTTT. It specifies CATSRATGQLHF.